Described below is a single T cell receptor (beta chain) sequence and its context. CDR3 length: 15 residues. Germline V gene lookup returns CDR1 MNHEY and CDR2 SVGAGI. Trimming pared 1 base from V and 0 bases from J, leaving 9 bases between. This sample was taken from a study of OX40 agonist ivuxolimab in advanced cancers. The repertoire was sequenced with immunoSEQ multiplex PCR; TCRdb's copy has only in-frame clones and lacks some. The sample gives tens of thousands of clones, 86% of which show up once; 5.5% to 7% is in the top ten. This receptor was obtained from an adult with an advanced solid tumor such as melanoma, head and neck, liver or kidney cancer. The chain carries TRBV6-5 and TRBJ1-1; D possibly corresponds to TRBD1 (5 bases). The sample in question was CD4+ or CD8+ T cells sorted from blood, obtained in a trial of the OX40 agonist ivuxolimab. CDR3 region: CASSYYRSMNTEAFF. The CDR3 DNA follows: TGTGCCAGCAGTTACTACAGGTCCATGAACACTGAAGCTTTCTTT.